The entry below gives a single T cell receptor beta chain sequence along with its context. Assay used: immunoSEQ multiplex PCR; TCRdb lists only in-frame clones, some missing. In the table there are around 80,000 clones, roughly nine tenths of which are singletons. These data originate in a study of OX40 agonist ivuxolimab in advanced cancers. Trimming cost V 8 bases and J 6 bases; bases outside gene matches: 10. Germline loops: CDR1 MNHEY, CDR2 SMNVEV (reference sequence). This CDR3 is built from 14 residues. V is TRBV27 and J is TRBJ2-1, with 7 bases fitting TRBD1. Sample: CD4+ or CD8+ T cells sorted from blood, taken in a trial of the OX40 agonist ivuxolimab. The TCR was taken from an adult with an advanced solid tumor such as melanoma, head and neck, liver or kidney cancer. The chain's CDR3 is CASRPGQIFNEQFF. CDR3 DNA: TGTGCCAGCCGACCGGGACAGATCTTCAATGAGCAGTTCTTC.